This T cell receptor (beta chain) was sequenced in a study of cytomegalovirus exposure and HLA in healthy donors. Study in general: The use of the same platform for the 100 to 150 validation repertoires and the roughly 700 first-cohort repertoires was reported by a later analysis. Study-level results: The listing of about 150 TCR beta chains classed them as cytomegalovirus-associated. Reports indicated that the classifier achieved high specificity and sensitivity in diagnosing cytomegalovirus status.

In regard to this clone: Its antigen is unknown.

Germline V gene sequence: CDR1 SEHNR, CDR2 FQNEAQ (reference sequence). V was shortened by 2 bases and J by 7 bases, with 14 bases between the two germline ends. This CDR3 comprises 15 residues. Method: immunoSEQ multiplex PCR; TCRdb's copy keeps in-frame clones and lacks some. In the table there are about 140,000 clones, 80% to 90% of which are singletons. Sequencing used PBMCs. The chain carries TRBV7-9 and TRBJ1-4; TRBD1 might be the D (5 bases). This clonotype originated in a man aged 18 to 30 in good health and CMV-seronegative. The CDR3 region has the DNA TGTGCCAGCAGCTTATTATCGGGGGGAGTTGAAAAACTGTTTTTT. This encodes CASSLLSGGVEKLFF.